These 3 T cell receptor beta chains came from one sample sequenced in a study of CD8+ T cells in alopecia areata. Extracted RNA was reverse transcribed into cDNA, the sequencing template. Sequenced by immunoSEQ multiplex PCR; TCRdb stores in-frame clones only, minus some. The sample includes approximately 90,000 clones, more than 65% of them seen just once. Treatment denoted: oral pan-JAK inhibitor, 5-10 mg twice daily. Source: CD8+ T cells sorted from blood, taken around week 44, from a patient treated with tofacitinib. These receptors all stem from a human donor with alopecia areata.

As DNA, the CDR3 is TGTGCCAGCAGTTTATCTAGCGGGGGACACAATGAGCAGTTCTTC. It translates to CASSLSSGGHNEQFF. The rearrangement uses TRBV27 and TRBJ2-1; 9 bases line up with TRBD2. V lost 0 bases and J lost 5; bases outside the gene matches: 2. The CDR3 has 15 residues. Germline V CDR1 and CDR2: MNHEY, SMNVEV (reference sequence).

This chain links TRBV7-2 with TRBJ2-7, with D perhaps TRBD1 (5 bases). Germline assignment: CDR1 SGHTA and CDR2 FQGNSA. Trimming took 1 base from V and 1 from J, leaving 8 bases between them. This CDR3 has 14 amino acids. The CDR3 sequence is CASSLGAGSYEQYF. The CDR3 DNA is TGTGCCAGCAGCTTAGGGGCAGGGTCCTACGAGCAGTACTTC. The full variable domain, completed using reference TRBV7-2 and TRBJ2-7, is GAGVSQSPSNKVTEKGKDVELRCDPISGHTALYWYRQSLGQGLEFLIYFQGNSAPDKSGLPSDRFSAERTGGSVSTLTIQRTQQEDSAVYLCASSLGAGSYEQYFGPGTRLTVT.

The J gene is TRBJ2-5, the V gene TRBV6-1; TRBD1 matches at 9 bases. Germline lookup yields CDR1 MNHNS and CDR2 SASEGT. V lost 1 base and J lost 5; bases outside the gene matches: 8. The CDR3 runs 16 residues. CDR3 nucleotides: TGTGCCAGCAGTGAAGGGGCAGGACAGGGGCTTGAGACCCAGTACTTC. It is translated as CASSEGAGQGLETQYF.